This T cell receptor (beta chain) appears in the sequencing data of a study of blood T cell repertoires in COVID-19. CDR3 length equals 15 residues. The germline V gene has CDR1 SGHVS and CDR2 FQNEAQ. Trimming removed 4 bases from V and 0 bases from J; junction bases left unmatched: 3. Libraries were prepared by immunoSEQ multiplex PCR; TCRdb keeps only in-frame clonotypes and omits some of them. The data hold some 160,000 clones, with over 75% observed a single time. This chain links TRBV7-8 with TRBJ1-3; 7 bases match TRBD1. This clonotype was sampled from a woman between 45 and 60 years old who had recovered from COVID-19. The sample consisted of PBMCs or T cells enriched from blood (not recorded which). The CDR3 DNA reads TGTGCCAGCAGCTCGGGACAGTTCTCTGGAAACACCATATATTTT. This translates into CASSSGQFSGNTIYF.